The clone carrying this TCR beta chain was counted many times. What it binds is not known. These data originate in a study of T-cell reconstitution after alpha-beta-depleted transplantation in children. The V and J ends lost 5 bases and 4 bases, in that order; junction bases with no gene match: 2. The CDR3 runs to 13 residues. The germline V gene has CDR1 LGHDT and CDR2 YNNKEL (reference sequence). Unique molecular identifiers were used to barcode this TCRbeta library. MiXCR, run by TCRdb on the PCR reads, gives a single entry per CDR3 protein. Of 77,000 or so distinct CDR3 sequences listed, 15% to 20% are singletons. Study observations and caveats: When one year had passed after transplant, most T-cell counts and diversity came from newly produced T cells. From surviving recipient T cells and thymic progenitors came the high day-60 TCRbeta diversity observed in some patients. Where alpha-beta T cells came from about two months after transplant was reportedly several hundred expanded graft clones.

This sample comprised PBMCs, mostly from graft donor cells, obtained 360 days after TCRalphabeta/CD19-depleted stem cell transplant. The clonotype was recovered from a male patient aged 2-15 years who had a stem cell transplant for acute lymphoblastic leukemia, so the T cells may come from the graft donor. The chain links TRBV3-1 to TRBJ1-3; 7 nucleotides line up with TRBD1. The CDR3 DNA reads TGTGCCAGCAGCGGGACAGCGGGAAACACCATATATTTT. It yields the protein CASSGTAGNTIYF.